A single sample gave rise to the 23 T cell receptor beta chains below, sequenced in a study of OX40 agonist ivuxolimab in advanced cancers. Method: immunoSEQ multiplex PCR; TCRdb's copy keeps in-frame clones and lacks some. This sample has roughly 90,000 clones, with approximately 85% found just once. The sample consisted of CD4+ or CD8+ T cells sorted from blood, taken in a trial of the OX40 agonist ivuxolimab. Receptor source: an adult with an advanced solid tumor such as melanoma, head and neck, liver or kidney cancer.

This clone was recorded only once. The gene calls are TRBV27 and TRBJ2-3; 14 bases are a match to TRBD2. J was trimmed by 2 bases and V by 4 bases; bases with no gene match: 5. Germline V gene data show CDR1 as MNHEY and CDR2 as SMNVEV (reference sequence). CDR3 size: 17 residues. CDR3 sequence (DNA): TGTGCCAGCAGTTCGGGACTAGCGGGAGTATACACAGATACGCAGTATTTT. Translation gives CASSSGLAGVYTDTQYF.

V is TRBV28 and J is TRBJ2-7; D possibly matches TRBD1 or TRBD2 (5 bases each). The CDR3 is 14 amino acids. The V gene's germline CDR1 is MDHEN and CDR2 SYDVKM. Trimming removed 5 bases at V and 8 bases at J, with 19 bases between. This CDR3 is CASSTPQGPHKQYV. Here the CDR3 DNA reads TGTGCCAGCAGTACCCCCCAGGGACCGCACAAGCAGTACGTC.

This clone was observed a handful of times. The genes are TRBV7-3 and TRBJ1-1; D call uncertain. Germline CDR1 reads SGHTA; CDR2 reads FQGTGA. V lost 0 bases to trimming and J lost 6 bases, with 8 bases between them. The CDR3 spans 13 residues. The CDR3 nucleotides are TGTGCCAGCAGCTTAACCGGGCTCGCTGAAGCTTTCTTT. Amino acids: CASSLTGLAEAFF.

This chain links TRBV11-1 with TRBJ1-1; D remains ambiguous. Between the trimmed V and J ends, which lost 1 base and 5 bases, there was a span of 11 bases. CDR1 and CDR2 (germline): SGHAT, FQDESV (reference sequence). CDR3 size: 14 residues. The CDR3 DNA sequence: TGTGCCAGCAGCTTAGGACAATTTCGGACTGAAGCTTTCTTT. Amino acids: CASSLGQFRTEAFF.

The rearrangement joins TRBV5-1 to TRBJ2-3; the D gene is possibly TRBD1 (5 bases). Germline loops: CDR1 SGHRS, CDR2 YFSETQ. CDR3 size: 13 residues. V was trimmed by 4 bases and J by 2 bases, leaving 8 bases between them. The CDR3, as DNA: TGCGCCAGCAGCATAGGGGTCACAGATACGCAGTATTTT. As protein: CASSIGVTDTQYF. The full variable domain, completed using reference TRBV5-1 and TRBJ2-3, is KAGVTQTPRYLIKTRGQQVTLSCSPISGHRSVSWYQQTPGQGLQFLFEYFSETQRNKGNFPGRFSGRQFSNSRSEMNVSTLELGDSALYLCASSIGVTDTQYFGPGTRLTVL.

In this sample, this clone turned up a few times. This chain joins TRBV30 and TRBJ1-3, with a tentative D call TRBD1 (5 bases). The V gene lost 6 bases and the J gene lost 4 bases, with 13 bases spanning the gap. Looked up from germline, CDR1 is GTSNPN and CDR2 is SVGIG (reference sequence). CDR3 length: 13 residues. The CDR3 sequence: CACRDSGGNTIYF. CDR3 bases: TGTGCCTGCCGCGACAGCGGAGGAAACACCATATATTTT.

The rearrangement joins TRBV2 to TRBJ1-4; 7 bases agree with TRBD1. V gave up 6 bases and J gave up 6 bases; unmatched junction bases: 4. Germline CDR1 and CDR2: SNHLY and FYNNEI. This CDR3 contains 13 residues. The CDR3 loop reads CASRSRGDEKLFF. CDR3 in DNA: TGTGCCAGCAGGTCCAGGGGGGATGAAAAACTGTTTTTT.

This chain uses TRBV11-2 with TRBJ2-3; D gene uncertain. Trimming cost V 0 bases and J 6 bases, with 4 bases left between them. Germline loops: CDR1 SGHAT, CDR2 FQNNGV. The CDR3 is 12 residues long. The CDR3 protein is CASSLEVDTQYF. DNA for the CDR3: TGTGCCAGCAGCTTAGAGGTGGATACGCAGTATTTT.

The chain combines TRBV5-5 with TRBJ2-7, with D perhaps matching TRBD1 or TRBD2 (5 bases each). The V end lost 1 base, the J end lost 4 bases, and 15 bases lay between the germline ends. The germline CDR1 and CDR2 sequences are SGHKS and YYEKEE (reference sequence). The CDR3 has 15 amino acids. This CDR3 reads CASSLLTRDVYEQYV. CDR3 in DNA: TGTGCCAGCAGCTTGTTGACAAGGGACGTTTACGAGCAGTACGTC.

This chain uses TRBV4-2 with TRBJ2-7; 7 bases align to TRBD1. CDR1 and CDR2 from the germline V gene are LGHNA and YNFKEQ. The junction had 9 bases not matched to a gene; V was cut back by 1 base and J by 6 bases. The CDR3 is 15 amino acids. The CDR3 is CASSQAGTAQIEQYF. The CDR3 DNA is TGTGCCAGCAGCCAAGCGGGGACAGCACAGATCGAGCAGTACTTC.

The J gene is TRBJ2-1, the V gene TRBV5-4; the D call may be TRBD1 or TRBD2 (6 bases each). The CDR3 covers 14 residues. Between the trimmed V and J ends, which lost 1 base and 6 bases, there was a span of 11 bases. Germline CDR1 reads SGHNT; CDR2 reads YYREEE (reference sequence). The CDR3 loop is CASSLRGDVNEQFF. CDR3 nucleotides: TGTGCCAGCAGCTTGAGGGGGGACGTCAATGAGCAGTTCTTC. The whole variable domain, filled in from reference TRBV5-4 and TRBJ2-1, reads ETGVTQSPTHLIKTRGQQVTLRCSSQSGHNTVSWYQQALGQGPQFIFQYYREEENGRGNFPPRFSGLQFPNYSSELNVNALELDDSALYLCASSLRGDVNEQFFGPGTRLTVL.

The V call is TRBV5-6, the J call TRBJ1-6; perhaps TRBD1 as D (5 bases). The CDR3 consists of 15 residues. Deletions cut 0 bases from V and 9 bases from J, with 13 bases between. The V gene's germline CDR1 is SGHDT and CDR2 YYEEEE. This CDR3 reads CASSLEEGIGSPLHF. In DNA form, the CDR3 reads TGTGCCAGCAGCTTGGAGGAGGGGATCGGTTCACCCCTCCACTTT.

This clone was seen only a few times. The rearrangement joins TRBV19 to TRBJ2-5; the match to TRBD2 covers 9 bases. The CDR3 runs to 14 residues. Germline CDR1 reads LNHDA; CDR2 reads SQIVND (reference sequence). V lost 8 bases to trimming and J lost 3 bases; unmatched junction nucleotides: 7. This CDR3 reads CASANLAGEETQYF. The CDR3 DNA reads TGTGCCAGTGCTAACTTAGCGGGGGAAGAGACCCAGTACTTC.

The chain employs TRBV7-2 and TRBJ1-2; D gene uncertain. V was pared by 0 bases and J by 0 bases, with 8 bases between. The CDR3 is 15 amino acids. Germline CDR1 reads SGHTA; CDR2 reads FQGNSA. The CDR3 nucleotides read TGTGCCAGCAGCTTAGCGGTAGAGTCTAACTATGGCTACACCTTC. Encoded protein: CASSLAVESNYGYTF.

This sequence joins TRBV6-4 and TRBJ1-2; D call uncertain. Per germline, CDR1 MRHNA and CDR2 SNTAGT. The CDR3 loop spans 15 amino acids. With 10 bases removed from V and 3 bases from J, the gap between germline ends came to 21 bases. The CDR3 bases are TGTGCCATCCCGGACCCTGGGCCTCGGGACTATGGCTACACCTTC. This sequence encodes CAIPDPGPRDYGYTF.

The sample holds one count of this clone. The chain recombines TRBV15 with TRBJ2-3; D gene unclear. The CDR3 is made up of 13 amino acids. Germline lookup yields CDR1 LNHNV and CDR2 YYDKDF (reference sequence). Trimming removed 3 bases at V and 1 base at J, with 5 bases between. For the CDR3, the DNA is TGTGCCACCAGCAGGGACCGCACAGATACGCAGTATTTT. It encodes CATSRDRTDTQYF.

This chain joins TRBV9 and TRBJ2-7, with unresolved D. The germline gives CDR1 SGDLS, CDR2 YYNGEE. The CDR3 extends over 14 amino acids. Trimming shortened V by 3 bases and J by 1 base, and 11 bases separated the two germline ends. CDR3 loop: CASSAGYKSYEQYF. In nucleotides, the CDR3 is TGTGCCAGCAGCGCAGGTTATAAATCCTACGAGCAGTACTTC.

This clone was observed a few times. The chain joins TRBV6-1 to TRBJ2-7; unclear D gene. V lost 10 bases, J lost 0 bases, and 7 bases lay in between. CDR3 length: 11 residues. CDR1 is MNHNS and CDR2 is SASEGT in the germline V gene. The DNA of the CDR3 is TGTGCCACTAGGGACTCCTACGAGCAGTACGTC. Its translation: CATRDSYEQYV.

This chain uses TRBV2 with TRBJ1-5; the match to TRBD1 covers 9 bases. J gave up 3 bases and V 4 bases, and 1 base lay outside the gene matches. This CDR3 is built from 14 residues. CDR1 is SNHLY and CDR2 is FYNNEI in the germline V gene. CDR3 residues: CASSGDRDNQPQHF. CDR3 in DNA: TGTGCCAGCAGTGGGGACAGGGACAATCAGCCCCAGCATTTT. Supplemented by reference TRBV2 and TRBJ1-5, the full variable domain reads EPEVTQTPSHQVTQMGQEVILRCVPISNHLYFYWYRQILGQKVEFLVSFYNNEISEKSEIFDDQFSVERPDGSNFTLKIRSTKLEDSAMYFCASSGDRDNQPQHFGDGTRLSIL.

The CDR3 DNA sequence: TGTGCCAGCAGCTCCGGACAGACCCTTTCCTACGAGCAGTACTTC. This translates into CASSSGQTLSYEQYF. This rearrangement joins TRBV7-2 to TRBJ2-7; weak D call: TRBD1 (6 bases). The CDR3 is 15 residues long. Trimming shortened V by 4 bases and J by 1 base, and 14 bases separated the two germline ends. Looked up from germline, CDR1 is SGHTA and CDR2 is FQGNSA.

The rearrangement uses TRBV7-9 and TRBJ1-2, with TRBD1 identical over 7 bases. Per the germline V gene, CDR1 is SEHNR and CDR2 is FQNEAQ (reference sequence). CDR3 length: 14 residues. After removal of 0 bases from V and 6 bases from J, the junction contained 4 bases not matched to a gene. CDR3 in DNA: TGTGCCAGCAGCTTAGCGCGTAGGGGGCATGGCTACACCTTC. It is translated as CASSLARRGHGYTF.

V and J are TRBV2 and TRBJ2-2, with 8 bases that match TRBD1. Germline CDR1 is SNHLY and CDR2 is FYNNEI. The V gene end was trimmed by 1 base and the J gene end by 1 base; junction bases not matched to a gene: 8. There are 18 residues in the CDR3. Here the CDR3 DNA reads TGTGCCAGCAGTGAAGTGCACGCCGGGACAGGGAACACCGGGGAGCTGTTTTTT. This sequence encodes CASSEVHAGTGNTGELFF.

The V call is TRBV19, the J call TRBJ1-5; 8 bases are shared with TRBD1. The CDR3 totals 15 residues. Per the germline V gene, CDR1 is LNHDA and CDR2 is SQIVND (reference sequence). J gave up 6 bases and V 1 base, and 5 bases lay outside the gene matches. The CDR3 here is CASSIVRTGSQPQHF. CDR3 coding DNA: TGTGCCAGTAGTATAGTTAGGACAGGGAGTCAGCCCCAGCATTTT.